The clone carrying this T cell receptor beta chain was seen only a few times. Its cognate antigen is unknown. The data derive from a study of cytomegalovirus exposure and HLA in healthy donors. Whole-study results and caveats: Among TCR beta chains, those listed as cytomegalovirus-associated numbered about 160. Subsequent analysis found a tendency for first-cohort TCR clusters to co-occur within the 110 or so validation repertoires. Per published reports, the classifier diagnosed cytomegalovirus status with high specificity and sensitivity.

The repertoire was sequenced with immunoSEQ multiplex PCR; TCRdb's copy has only in-frame clones and lacks some. The table shows hundreds of thousands of clones, with roughly 83% occurring only once. The receptor was isolated from a woman in her 30s in good health and CMV-seropositive. The sequencing input was PBMCs.

CDR3 in DNA: TGTGCCAGCAGACGACACCTTAGCAATCAGCCCCAGCATTTT. Translating gives CASRRHLSNQPQHF. This sequence joins TRBV6-1 and TRBJ1-5; D gene ambiguous. The CDR3 has 14 residues. Per germline, CDR1 MNHNS and CDR2 SASEGT. With 6 bases removed from V and 0 bases from J, the gap between germline ends came to 9 bases.